This T cell receptor (beta chain) was identified in a study of graft-versus-host responses after intestinal transplantation. As for the study in general: Recipients received multivisceral, liver-intestinal, or isolated intestinal transplants. Among the recipients, all got anti-thymocyte globulin induction and then tacrolimus and steroids for 3 to 4 years.

In regard to this clone: Its antigen remains unknown.

The study's findings and limits: GvH clones detected in recipient marrow included some appearing first in ileum or blood. Allograft graft-versus-host to host-versus-graft clonal ratios ran high in patients with graft-donor T cell macrochimerism.

This table comes from immunoSEQ multiplex PCR, and its TCRdb copy is limited to in-frame clones, with some not included. The sample carries 90,000 to 100,000 clones, approximately 85% recorded once. The germline gives CDR1 SQVTM, CDR2 ANQGSEA. V was pared by 4 bases and J by 10 bases, with 16 bases between. The CDR3 is 12 amino acids. The sequencing here drew on PBMCs, taken 255 days after intestinal transplant. The chain is built from TRBV29-1 and TRBJ2-5; D remains unclear. This TCR was recovered from a human patient who received an intestinal transplant, so some T cells may come from the graft donor. CDR3 amino acids: CSVVDPAQDQYF. The CDR3 coding sequence is TGCAGCGTTGTCGACCCCGCGCAGGACCAGTACTTC. Full variable domain (rest looked up from reference TRBV29-1 and TRBJ2-5): SAVISQKPSRDICQRGTSLTIQCQVDSQVTMMFWYRQQPGQSLTLIATANQGSEATYESGFVIDKFPISRPNLTFSTLTVSNMSPEDSSIYLCSVVDPAQDQYFGPGTRLLVL.